The clone carrying this TCR beta chain was counted a single time. The antigen remains undetermined. These data belong to a study of shared clonotypes between healthy human individuals. At the level of the study: Participating donors consisted of a couple of women and a few men aged 18 to 49.

Sequenced by immunoSEQ multiplex PCR; TCRdb stores in-frame clones only, minus some. The profile covers hundreds of thousands of clones, with about 96% appearing a single time and 0.11% taken by the ten largest. Study-level findings and limits: Relative to clonotypes present in all four donors, those not shared had lower generation probabilities. Rarefaction showed that sequencing of sorted subsets was incomplete (despite large depth).

CD45RO-negative cells were positively selected for CCR7, leaving out terminally differentiated effector memory CD45RA+ cells. Nashville, Tennessee was home to all donors, each a Caucasian adult. Material: naive CD8+ T cells sorted from blood. The TCR sequence derives from a woman aged 25 to 39 in good health.

The CDR3 sequence is CASSLAGTGSYNEQFF. DNA of the CDR3: TGCGCCAGCAGCTTGGCTGGGACTGGCTCCTACAATGAGCAGTTCTTC. The gene calls are TRBV5-1 and TRBJ2-1; weak D call: TRBD2 (6 bases). Germline V gene sequence: CDR1 SGHRS, CDR2 YFSETQ. Trimming took off 0 bases at V and 0 bases at J, with 10 bases between the two ends. The CDR3 is 16 residues long.